What follows are 2 T cell receptor beta chains derived from one specimen sequenced in a study of shared clonotypes between healthy human individuals. Measured with immunoSEQ multiplex PCR; TCRdb has only the in-frame clones, and not every one. The data show a few million clones, approximately 95% seen once. Sequencing was carried out using naive CD4+ T cells sorted from blood. The sample's subset: CD45RA+ positively selected. Receptor source: a man aged 18 to 30 in good health.

This clone showed up just once. The chain carries TRBV5-6 and TRBJ1-5; D is ambiguous. Germline assignment: CDR1 SGHDT and CDR2 YYEEEE. The CDR3 runs 13 residues. V was cut by 0 bases and J by 9 bases, with 10 bases left in between. CDR3 sequence: CASSLGDLRPQHF. CDR3 coding DNA: TGTGCCAGCAGCTTGGGAGATCTTAGGCCCCAGCATTTT.

This chain connects TRBV16 to TRBJ1-2; D remains unclear. The V and J ends lost 2 bases and 4 bases respectively, with 17 bases between them. The CDR3 has 16 amino acids. CDR1 and CDR2 (germline): KGHSY, FQNENV. CDR3 sequence reads: CASSQVPGEGGYGYTF. The CDR3, as DNA: TGTGCCAGCAGCCAAGTCCCCGGGGAGGGCGGCTATGGCTACACCTTC.